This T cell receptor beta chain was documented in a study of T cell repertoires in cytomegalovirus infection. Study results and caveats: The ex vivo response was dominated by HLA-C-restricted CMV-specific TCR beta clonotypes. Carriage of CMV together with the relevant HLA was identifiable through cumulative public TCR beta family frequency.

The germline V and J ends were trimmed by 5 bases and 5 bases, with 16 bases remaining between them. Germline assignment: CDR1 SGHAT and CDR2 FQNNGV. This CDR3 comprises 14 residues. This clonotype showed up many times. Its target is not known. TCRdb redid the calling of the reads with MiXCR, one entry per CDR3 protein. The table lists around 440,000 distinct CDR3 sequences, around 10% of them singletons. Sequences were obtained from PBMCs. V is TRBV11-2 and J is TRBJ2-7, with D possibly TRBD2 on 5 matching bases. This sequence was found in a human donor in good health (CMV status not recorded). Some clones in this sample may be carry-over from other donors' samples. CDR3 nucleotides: TGTGCCAGCAGCCCATGGGAGAGCACCCACGAGCAGTACTTC. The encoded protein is CASSPWESTHEQYF.